This TCR beta chain was obtained from a study of blood T cells in healthy people across ages. A sample-barcoded 5' primer and a J-beta primer mix were used in a second PCR of about 7 to 12 cycles. TCRdb reprocessed the 5' RACE reads via MiXCR and lists one record per CDR3 protein. The sample lists over 1,500,000 distinct CDR3 sequences, around half occurring once. The CDR3 has 16 residues. CDR1 is SGHVS and CDR2 is FQNEAQ in the germline V gene. V gave up 0 bases and J gave up 2 bases, with 14 bases separating them. V is TRBV7-8 and J is TRBJ2-7; D may be TRBD1 (6 bases). Sequenced input: blood. This clonotype was sampled from a woman aged 35 to 49 in good health. The CDR3 region is CASSLAGQGKTYEQYF. The CDR3 region has the DNA TGTGCCAGCAGCTTAGCGGGGCAGGGGAAAACCTACGAGCAGTACTTC.